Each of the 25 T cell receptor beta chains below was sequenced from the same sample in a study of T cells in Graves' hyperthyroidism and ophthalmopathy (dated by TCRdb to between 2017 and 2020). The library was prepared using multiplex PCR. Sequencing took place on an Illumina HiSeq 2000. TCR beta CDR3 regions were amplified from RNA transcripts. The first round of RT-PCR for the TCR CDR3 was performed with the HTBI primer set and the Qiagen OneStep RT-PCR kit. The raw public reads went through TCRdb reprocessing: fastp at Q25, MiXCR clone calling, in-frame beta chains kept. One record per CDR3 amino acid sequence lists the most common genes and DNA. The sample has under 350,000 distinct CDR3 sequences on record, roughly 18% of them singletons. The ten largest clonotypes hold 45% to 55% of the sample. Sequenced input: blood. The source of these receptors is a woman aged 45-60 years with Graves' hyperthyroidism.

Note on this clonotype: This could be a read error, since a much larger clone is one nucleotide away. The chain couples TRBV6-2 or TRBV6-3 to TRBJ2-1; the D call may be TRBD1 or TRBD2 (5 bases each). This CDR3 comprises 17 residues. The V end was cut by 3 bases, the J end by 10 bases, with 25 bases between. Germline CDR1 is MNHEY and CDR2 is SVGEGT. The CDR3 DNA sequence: TGTGCCAGCAGTTATGAAAAAGGGACCCAGGAGGTGTTCGAGCAGTTCTTC. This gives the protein CASSYEKGTQEVFEQFF.

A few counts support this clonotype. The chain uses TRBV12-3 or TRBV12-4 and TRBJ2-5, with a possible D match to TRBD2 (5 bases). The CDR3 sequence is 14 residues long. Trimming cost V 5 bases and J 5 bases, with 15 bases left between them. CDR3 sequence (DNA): TGTGCCAGCAGTCAAAGTGGACTGTCGGAGACCCAGTACTTC. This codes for CASSQSGLSETQYF.

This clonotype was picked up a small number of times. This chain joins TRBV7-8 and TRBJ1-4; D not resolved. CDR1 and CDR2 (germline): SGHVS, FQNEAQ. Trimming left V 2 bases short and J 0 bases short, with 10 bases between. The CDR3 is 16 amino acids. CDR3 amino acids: CASSLSWVATNEKLFF. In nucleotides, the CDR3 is TGTGCCAGCAGCTTATCCTGGGTTGCAACTAATGAAAAACTGTTTTTT.

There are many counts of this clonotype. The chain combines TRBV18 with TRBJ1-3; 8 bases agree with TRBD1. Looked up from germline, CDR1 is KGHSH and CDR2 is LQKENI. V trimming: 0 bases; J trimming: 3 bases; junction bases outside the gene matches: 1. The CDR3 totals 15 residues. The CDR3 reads CASSPPGQDGNTIYF. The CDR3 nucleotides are TGTGCCAGCTCACCACCGGGACAGGATGGAAACACCATATATTTT.

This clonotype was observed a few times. The CDR3 DNA reads as TGCAGCGGGGGGGGGGGAGGGATCCAAGAGACCCAGTACTTC. Amino acid sequence: CSGGGGGIQETQYF. The chain links TRBV29-1 to TRBJ2-5; TRBD2 matches 7 bases. The CDR3 is 14 residues long. Germline V gene lookup returns CDR1 SQVTM and CDR2 ANQGSEA. V trimming: 7 bases; J trimming: 1 base; junction bases outside the gene matches: 9.

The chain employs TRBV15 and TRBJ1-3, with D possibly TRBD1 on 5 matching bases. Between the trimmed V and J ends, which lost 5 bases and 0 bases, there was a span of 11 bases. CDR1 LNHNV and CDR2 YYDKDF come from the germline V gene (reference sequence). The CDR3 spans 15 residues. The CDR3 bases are TGTGCCACCAGCCCAGGGACTTCCTCTGGAAACACCATATATTTT. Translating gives CATSPGTSSGNTIYF.

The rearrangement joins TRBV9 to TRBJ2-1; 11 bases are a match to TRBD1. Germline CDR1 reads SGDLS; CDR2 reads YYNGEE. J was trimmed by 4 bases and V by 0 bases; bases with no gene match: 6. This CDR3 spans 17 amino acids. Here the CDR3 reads CASSVASGTGGYNEQFF. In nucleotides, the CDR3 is TGTGCCAGCAGCGTAGCGTCTGGGACAGGGGGATACAATGAGCAGTTCTTC.

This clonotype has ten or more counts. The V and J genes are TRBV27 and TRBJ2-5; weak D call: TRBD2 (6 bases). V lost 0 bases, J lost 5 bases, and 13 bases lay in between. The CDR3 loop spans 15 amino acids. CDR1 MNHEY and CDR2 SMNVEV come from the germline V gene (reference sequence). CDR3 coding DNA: TGTGCCAGCAGTTTATCGATAAGCCTAGCGGAGACCCAGTACTTC. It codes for CASSLSISLAETQYF.

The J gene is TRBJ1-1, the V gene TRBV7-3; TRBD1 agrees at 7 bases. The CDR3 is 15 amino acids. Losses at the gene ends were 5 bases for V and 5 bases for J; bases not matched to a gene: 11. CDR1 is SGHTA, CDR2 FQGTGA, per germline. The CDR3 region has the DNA TGTGCCAGCAGCCAGTCAGATAGGGGGCGGACTGAAGCTTTCTTT. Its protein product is CASSQSDRGRTEAFF.

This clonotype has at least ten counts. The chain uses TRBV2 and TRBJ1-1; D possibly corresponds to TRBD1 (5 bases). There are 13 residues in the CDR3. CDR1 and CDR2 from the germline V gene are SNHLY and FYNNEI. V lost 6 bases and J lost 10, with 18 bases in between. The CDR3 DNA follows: TGTGCCAGCAGGGGGCAGGGCCCTTTTGGAGCTTTCTTT. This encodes CASRGQGPFGAFF.

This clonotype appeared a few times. DNA for the CDR3: TGTGCCAGCAGCTTCCGGGGATACGAGCAGTACGTC. Protein product: CASSFRGYEQYV. The chain combines TRBV5-5 with TRBJ2-7, with D perhaps TRBD2 (5 bases). This CDR3 spans 12 amino acids. Germline-derived CDR1 and CDR2 are SGHKS and YYEKEE (reference sequence). With 2 bases removed from V and 4 bases from J, the gap between germline ends came to 7 bases.

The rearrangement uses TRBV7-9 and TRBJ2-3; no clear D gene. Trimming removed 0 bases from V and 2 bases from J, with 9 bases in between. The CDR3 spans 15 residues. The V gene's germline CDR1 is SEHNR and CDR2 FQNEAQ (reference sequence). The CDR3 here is CASSLASWITDTQYF. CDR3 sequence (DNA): TGTGCCAGCAGCTTAGCGAGTTGGATCACAGATACGCAGTATTTT.

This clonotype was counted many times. The DNA of the CDR3 is TGTGCCAGCAGCCAAGCGCGGGAGACCCAGTACTTC. Translating gives CASSQARETQYF. The chain couples TRBV7-2 to TRBJ2-5; D is ambiguous. The V and J ends lost 5 bases and 5 bases respectively, with 9 bases between them. Per the germline V gene, CDR1 is SGHTA and CDR2 is FQGNSA. The CDR3 is 12 amino acids.

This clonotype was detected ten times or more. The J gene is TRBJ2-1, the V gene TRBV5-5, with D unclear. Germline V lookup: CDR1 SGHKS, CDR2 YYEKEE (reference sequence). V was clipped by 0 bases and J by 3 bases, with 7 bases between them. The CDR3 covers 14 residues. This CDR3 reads CASSLVSGYNEQFF. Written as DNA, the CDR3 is TGTGCCAGCAGCTTGGTGTCAGGCTACAATGAGCAGTTCTTC.

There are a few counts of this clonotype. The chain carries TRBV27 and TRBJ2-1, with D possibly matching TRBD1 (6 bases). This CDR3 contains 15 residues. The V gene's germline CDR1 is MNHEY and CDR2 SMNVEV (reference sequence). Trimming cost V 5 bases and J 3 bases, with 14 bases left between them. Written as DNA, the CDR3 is TGTGCCAGCAGTAGAGGGGGTTTCAACTACAATGAGCAGTTCTTC. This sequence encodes CASSRGGFNYNEQFF.

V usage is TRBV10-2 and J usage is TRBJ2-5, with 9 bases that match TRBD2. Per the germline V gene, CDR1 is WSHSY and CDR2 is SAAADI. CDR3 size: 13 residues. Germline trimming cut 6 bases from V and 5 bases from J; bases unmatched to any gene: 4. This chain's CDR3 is CASRLAGDETQYF. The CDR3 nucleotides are TGCGCCAGCAGATTAGCGGGAGATGAGACCCAGTACTTC.

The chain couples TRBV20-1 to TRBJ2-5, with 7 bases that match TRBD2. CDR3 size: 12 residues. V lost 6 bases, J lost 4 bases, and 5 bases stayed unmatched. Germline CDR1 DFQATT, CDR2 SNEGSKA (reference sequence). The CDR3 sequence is CSAAGVGETQYF. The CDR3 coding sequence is TGCAGTGCGGCGGGGGTTGGAGAGACCCAGTACTTC.

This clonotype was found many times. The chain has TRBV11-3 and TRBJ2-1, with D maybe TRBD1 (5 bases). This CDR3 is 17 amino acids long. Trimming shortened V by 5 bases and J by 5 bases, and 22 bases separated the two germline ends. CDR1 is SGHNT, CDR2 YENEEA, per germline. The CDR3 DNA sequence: TGTGCCAGCAGCCTAAATCTCCTCAGGGATGGGCACAATGAGCAGTTCTTC. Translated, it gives CASSLNLLRDGHNEQFF.

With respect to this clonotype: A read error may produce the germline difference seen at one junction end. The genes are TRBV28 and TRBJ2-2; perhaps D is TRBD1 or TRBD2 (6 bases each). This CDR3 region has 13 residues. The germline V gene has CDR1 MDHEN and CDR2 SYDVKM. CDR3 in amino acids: CASSSGDSRGRYF. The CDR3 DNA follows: TGTGCCAGCAGTTCAGGGGACTCCCGGGGACGGTATTTT.

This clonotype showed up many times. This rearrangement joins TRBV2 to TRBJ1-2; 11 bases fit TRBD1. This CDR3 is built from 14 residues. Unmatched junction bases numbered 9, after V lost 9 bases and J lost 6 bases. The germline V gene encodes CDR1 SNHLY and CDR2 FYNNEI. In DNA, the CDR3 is TGTGCCAGAAGCCGGGACAGGGGGTATAATGGCTACACCTTC. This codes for CARSRDRGYNGYTF.

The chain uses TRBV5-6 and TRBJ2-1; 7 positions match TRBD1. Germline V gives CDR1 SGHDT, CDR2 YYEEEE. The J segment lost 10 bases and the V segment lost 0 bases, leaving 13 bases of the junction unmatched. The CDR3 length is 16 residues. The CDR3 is CASSLDRGTHRMEQFF. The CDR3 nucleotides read TGTGCCAGCAGCTTGGACAGGGGAACTCACCGGATGGAGCAGTTCTTC. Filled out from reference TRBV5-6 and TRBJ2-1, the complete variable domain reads DAGVTQSPTHLIKTRGQQVTLRCSPKSGHDTVSWYQQALGQGPQFIFQYYEEEERQRGNFPDRFSGHQFPNYSSELNVNALLLGDSALYLCASSLDRGTHRMEQFFGPGTRLTVL.

CDR3 nucleotide sequence: TGCGCCAGCAGCCAAGAACGGGGGCCGTACAATGAGCAGTTCTTC. It codes for CASSQERGPYNEQFF. J is TRBJ2-1 and V is TRBV4-1; either TRBD1 or TRBD2 may supply D (6 bases each). The CDR3 is 15 residues long. Trimming pared 0 bases from V and 4 bases from J, leaving 10 bases between. The V gene's germline CDR1 is MGHRA and CDR2 YSYEKL.

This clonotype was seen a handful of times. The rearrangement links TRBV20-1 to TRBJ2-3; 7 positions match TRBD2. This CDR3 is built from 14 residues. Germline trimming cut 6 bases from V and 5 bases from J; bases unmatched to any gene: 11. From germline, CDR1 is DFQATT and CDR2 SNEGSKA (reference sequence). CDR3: CSALRGGPGDTQYF. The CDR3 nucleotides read TGCAGTGCCCTAAGGGGAGGGCCTGGAGATACGCAGTATTTT.

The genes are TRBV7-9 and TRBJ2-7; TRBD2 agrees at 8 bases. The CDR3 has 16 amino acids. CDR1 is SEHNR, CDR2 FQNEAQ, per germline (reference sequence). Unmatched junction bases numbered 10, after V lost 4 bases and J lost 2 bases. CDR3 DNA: TGTGCCAGCAGCTCCACTAGCGGTTCACGGCCCTACGAGCAGTACTTC. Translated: CASSSTSGSRPYEQYF.

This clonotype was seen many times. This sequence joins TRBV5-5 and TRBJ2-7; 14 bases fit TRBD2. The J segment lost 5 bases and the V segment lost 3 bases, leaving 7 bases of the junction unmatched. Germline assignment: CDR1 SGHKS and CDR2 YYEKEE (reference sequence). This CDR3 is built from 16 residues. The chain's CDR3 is CASSWGLAGASDEQYF. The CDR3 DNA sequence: TGTGCCAGCAGCTGGGGACTAGCGGGAGCTAGCGACGAGCAGTACTTC.